Listed here are 27 T cell receptor beta chains from one sample, sequenced in a study of CD8+ T cells in alopecia areata. Treatment specified: oral pan-JAK inhibitor, 5-10 mg twice daily. cDNA reverse transcribed from extracted RNA served as the sequencing template. Method: immunoSEQ multiplex PCR; TCRdb's copy keeps in-frame clones and lacks some. The sample includes about 200,000 clones, more than 30% of them seen just once. The sequenced sample was CD4+ T cells sorted from blood, obtained around week 34, from a patient treated with tofacitinib. The receptors were gathered from a human donor with alopecia areata.

The J gene is TRBJ2-5, the V gene TRBV5-1; unclear D gene. The CDR3 runs 14 residues. Per the germline V gene, CDR1 is SGHRS and CDR2 is YFSETQ. V lost 4 bases, J lost 5 bases, and 15 bases lay in between. As DNA, the CDR3 is TGCGCCAGCAGCCACCCTTACAATCACGAGACCCAGTACTTC. This encodes CASSHPYNHETQYF.

This clone was picked up a small number of times. The V and J genes are TRBV4-1 and TRBJ2-5, with TRBD2 matching over 7 bases. The CDR3 extends over 15 amino acids. Germline assignment: CDR1 MGHRA and CDR2 YSYEKL. Trimming at V came to 0 bases and at J to 4 bases, leaving 5 bases not matched to a gene. CDR3 nucleotides: TGCGCCAGCAGCCAAGACGGAGCGGGACCAGAGACCCAGTACTTC. It is translated as CASSQDGAGPETQYF.

The chain joins TRBV5-1 to TRBJ2-1; TRBD1 agrees at 7 bases. Unmatched junction bases numbered 15, after V lost 4 bases and J lost 11 bases. The CDR3 totals 15 residues. Germline V gene sequence: CDR1 SGHRS, CDR2 YFSETQ. The chain's CDR3 is CASSLLESGGNQQFF. The CDR3 coding sequence is TGCGCCAGCAGCCTATTGGAGTCAGGGGGAAATCAGCAGTTCTTC.

The gene calls are TRBV18 and TRBJ2-7; D is uncertain. Germline assignment: CDR1 KGHSH and CDR2 LQKENI. V was clipped by 2 bases and J by 2 bases, with 19 bases between them. This CDR3 spans 17 amino acids. This CDR3 reads CASSPTQSFDHPYEQYF. In DNA, the CDR3 is TGTGCCAGCTCACCAACCCAAAGTTTCGACCACCCCTACGAGCAGTACTTC.

The chain has TRBV7-2 and TRBJ2-2; D not resolved. The CDR3 extends over 16 amino acids. Between the trimmed V and J ends, which lost 0 bases and 4 bases, there was a span of 12 bases. Germline CDR1 SGHTA, CDR2 FQGNSA. Here the CDR3 reads CASSLAPAHITGELFF. The CDR3 nucleotides read TGTGCCAGCAGCTTAGCGCCGGCTCACATCACCGGGGAGCTGTTTTTT.

The chain employs TRBV5-1 and TRBJ2-7, with 9 bases identical to TRBD1. With V trimmed by 3 bases and J by 5 bases, 6 bases remained unmatched. CDR3 length: 14 amino acids. Germline CDR1 SGHRS, CDR2 YFSETQ. The chain's CDR3 is CASSYGQGNNEQYF. The CDR3 DNA is TGCGCCAGCAGCTACGGACAGGGGAACAACGAGCAGTACTTC.

In this sample, this clone turned up a few times. This sequence joins TRBV6-1 and TRBJ2-7, with 8 nucleotides matching TRBD1. The CDR3 contains 16 residues. Trimming took 1 base from V and 0 from J; bases not matched to a gene: 5. CDR1 is MNHNS and CDR2 is SASEGT in the germline V gene. The CDR3 bases are TGTGCCAGCAGTGAAGGACAGGGGAAGAGCTCCTACGAGCAGTACTTC. It translates to CASSEGQGKSSYEQYF.

The V call is TRBV6-1, the J call TRBJ1-5, with D perhaps matching TRBD1 (5 bases). Trimming took 2 bases from V and 6 from J, leaving 14 bases between them. The CDR3 runs to 15 residues. Per germline, CDR1 MNHNS and CDR2 SASEGT. The CDR3 here is CASSEYQGISQPQHF. The CDR3 DNA follows: TGTGCCAGCAGTGAATACCAGGGAATTAGTCAGCCCCAGCATTTT.

The table lists this clone with many counts. The V and J genes are TRBV2 and TRBJ2-5, with D perhaps TRBD2 (5 bases). The ends were cut back, 4 bases at V and 5 bases at J, with 8 bases in the middle. The CDR3 covers 12 residues. In germline, CDR1 is SNHLY, CDR2 FYNNEI. The CDR3: CASSGRRETQYF. The CDR3 DNA reads TGTGCCAGCAGTGGGAGGCGGGAGACCCAGTACTTC.

Comments on this clone: Sequence at one end of the junction differs from germline and may be a read error. The chain links TRBV5-1 to TRBJ2-1, with a possible D match to TRBD2 (6 bases). The CDR3 has 14 residues. CDR1 is SGHRS, CDR2 YFSETQ, per germline. In DNA, the CDR3 is TGCGCCAGCAGCTCGTCGGGACTCCACAAGGAGCAGTTCTTC. As protein: CASSSSGLHKEQFF.

This clone came up a few times. This sequence joins TRBV5-1 and TRBJ2-4, with 10 bases matching TRBD1. Trimming cost V 6 bases and J 13 bases; bases outside gene matches: 16. The CDR3 totals 15 residues. Germline assignment: CDR1 SGHRS and CDR2 YFSETQ. The CDR3 nucleotides are TGCGCCAGCACTCCAAGTGGGGGACAGGGGAACTTCCAGTACTTC. The encoded protein is CASTPSGGQGNFQYF.

This clone occurred a few times. The chain employs TRBV30 and TRBJ1-4; D unresolved. Trimming pared 0 bases from V and 8 bases from J, leaving 16 bases between. Germline CDR1 GTSNPN, CDR2 SVGIG (reference sequence). This CDR3 is 15 amino acids long. This CDR3 reads CAWSVRGRLGEKLFF. CDR3 DNA: TGTGCCTGGAGTGTACGGGGTCGGCTCGGAGAAAAACTGTTTTTT.

This clone was counted only a few times. J is TRBJ2-5 and V is TRBV9; tentatively, D is TRBD2 (6 bases). V was clipped by 0 bases and J by 3 bases, with 12 bases between them. The germline V gene encodes CDR1 SGDLS and CDR2 YYNGEE. CDR3 size: 15 residues. This chain's CDR3 is CASSVAGWREETQYF. The CDR3, as DNA: TGTGCCAGCAGCGTAGCGGGATGGAGGGAAGAGACCCAGTACTTC.

This clone was picked up a small number of times. This rearrangement joins TRBV5-1 to TRBJ1-1, with 8 bases aligning to TRBD1. Trimming cost V 4 bases and J 6 bases; bases outside gene matches: 14. Germline-derived CDR1 and CDR2 are SGHRS and YFSETQ. The CDR3 consists of 16 residues. The CDR3 loop is CASSHSTGATRAEAFF. The CDR3 region has the DNA TGCGCCAGCAGCCACTCGACAGGGGCTACGCGGGCTGAAGCTTTCTTT.

This clone has only a few counts. The chain uses TRBV14 and TRBJ2-3, with unresolved D. In germline, CDR1 is SGHDN, CDR2 FVKESK. The CDR3 sequence is 18 residues long. V was trimmed by 0 bases and J by 0 bases, leaving 16 bases between them. The CDR3 loop is CASSQDPRIWASTDTQYF. The CDR3 coding sequence is TGTGCCAGCAGCCAAGATCCCAGAATATGGGCTAGCACAGATACGCAGTATTTT.

V and J are TRBV7-9 and TRBJ2-7; TRBD1 matches at 7 bases. This CDR3 comprises 13 residues. Germline CDR1 and CDR2: SEHNR and FQNEAQ (reference sequence). The V segment lost 5 bases and the J segment 5 bases; nucleotides outside the gene matches: 6. CDR3 region: CASSRTGVDEQYF. The CDR3 DNA sequence: TGTGCCAGCAGCAGGACAGGCGTCGACGAGCAGTACTTC.

This clone showed up many times. This chain connects TRBV4-1 to TRBJ2-6, with D possibly TRBD2 on 5 matching bases. This CDR3 contains 18 residues. Trimming removed 0 bases from V and 1 base from J, with 13 bases in between. Germline CDR1 is MGHRA and CDR2 is YSYEKL. CDR3 sequence (DNA): TGCGCCAGCAGCCAAGAAGGTGGCGGGTTTTCTGGGGCCAACGTCCTGACTTTC. As protein: CASSQEGGGFSGANVLTF.

This chain links TRBV4-1 with TRBJ2-3; a weak D match, TRBD2 (5 bases). Germline CDR1 and CDR2: MGHRA and YSYEKL. The CDR3 loop spans 17 amino acids. V was cut by 3 bases and J by 6 bases, with 22 bases left in between. The CDR3 DNA follows: TGCGCCAGCAGCCATATAAAAAGAGGGAGCGACGCTGATACGCAGTATTTT. Translating it yields CASSHIKRGSDADTQYF.

This rearrangement joins TRBV4-2 to TRBJ2-3; D is unresolved. The CDR3 covers 13 residues. CDR1 is LGHNA and CDR2 is YNFKEQ in the germline V gene. Trimming took 4 bases from V and 1 from J, leaving 6 bases between them. CDR3 protein: CASSPGRTDTQYF. The CDR3 DNA sequence: TGTGCCAGCAGCCCCGGGCGCACAGATACGCAGTATTTT.

The CDR3 nucleotides are TGTGCCAGCAGTGCGGGCCTAGGGGGGCAGCCCCAGCATTTT. Translating gives CASSAGLGGQPQHF. V and J are TRBV27 and TRBJ1-5; weak D call: TRBD1 (6 bases). The germline gives CDR1 MNHEY, CDR2 SMNVEV (reference sequence). V was cut by 5 bases and J by 7 bases, with 15 bases left in between. The CDR3 extends over 14 amino acids.

This clone has only a few counts. In DNA, the CDR3 is TGTGCCATCATGGGGAGGGACGGATACGAGCAGTACTTC. This sequence encodes CAIMGRDGYEQYF. V is TRBV10-3 and J is TRBJ2-5; 7 bases align to TRBD2. Judging by the DNA end, TRBJ2-7 fits better; the J call may be wrong. The CDR3 is 13 residues long. The V gene's germline CDR1 is ENHRY and CDR2 SYGVKD.

The V call is TRBV18, the J call TRBJ2-7, with D perhaps assigned TRBD1 or TRBD2 (6 bases each). CDR3 length equals 14 residues. Between the trimmed V and J ends, which lost 5 bases and 2 bases, there was a span of 13 bases. Germline V CDR1 and CDR2: KGHSH, LQKENI. In DNA form, the CDR3 reads TGTGCCAGCTCAAGGGGGGCGAGTACCTACGAGCAGTACTTC. This encodes CASSRGASTYEQYF. Complete variable domain (other parts from reference TRBV18 and TRBJ2-7): NAGVMQNPRHLVRRRGQEARLRCSPMKGHSHVYWYRQLPEEGLKFMVYLQKENIIDESGMPKERFSAEFPKEGPSILRIQQVVRGDSAAYFCASSRGASTYEQYFGPGTRLTVT.

This clone was picked up a small number of times. J is TRBJ1-2 and V is TRBV6-1, with D tentatively TRBD1 (5 bases). This CDR3 region has 19 residues. The V gene's germline CDR1 is MNHNS and CDR2 SASEGT. The germline V and J ends were trimmed by 1 base and 0 bases, with 21 bases remaining between them. The CDR3 loop reads CASSEDDVGYRPANYGYTF. The CDR3 nucleotides are TGTGCCAGCAGTGAAGACGATGTGGGGTACAGGCCCGCTAACTATGGCTACACCTTC.

This clone was found once. The V call is TRBV27, the J call TRBJ1-5; D remains unclear. Germline CDR1 MNHEY, CDR2 SMNVEV (reference sequence). There are 14 residues in the CDR3. V was shortened by 3 bases and J by 9 bases, with 15 bases between the two germline ends. This CDR3 reads CASSFGKGRRPQHF. The CDR3 DNA is TGTGCCAGCAGTTTCGGAAAGGGTCGGAGGCCCCAGCATTTT.

The chain combines TRBV29-1 with TRBJ1-4; 8 nucleotides line up with TRBD1. CDR1 is SQVTM, CDR2 ANQGSEA, per germline. This CDR3 is 13 amino acids long. Germline trimming cut 5 bases from V and 12 bases from J; bases unmatched to any gene: 11. CDR3 region: CSVLGQGSRELFF. CDR3 coding DNA: TGCAGCGTTCTTGGACAGGGCTCTCGAGAACTGTTTTTT.

The CDR3 bases are TGTGCCAGCATGTCACAGGGGACCCATCAGCCCCAGCATTTT. Protein: CASMSQGTHQPQHF. The chain carries TRBV2 and TRBJ1-5, with TRBD1 matching over 7 bases. Germline V gene data show CDR1 as SNHLY and CDR2 as FYNNEI. This CDR3 contains 14 residues. The ends lost 7 bases at V and 5 bases at J; junction bases unmatched: 8.

This CDR3 is CSVGDRRRTGELFF. In nucleotides, the CDR3 is TGCAGCGTTGGGGACCGCCGCCGAACCGGGGAGCTGTTTTTT. This chain uses TRBV29-1 with TRBJ2-2, with D perhaps assigned TRBD1 or TRBD2 (5 bases each). The CDR3 has 14 amino acids. Germline V gene lookup returns CDR1 SQVTM and CDR2 ANQGSEA. The ends were cut back, 4 bases at V and 5 bases at J, with 14 bases in the middle.